This T cell receptor (beta chain) was identified in a study of response to subunit inactivated influenza vaccine. Trimming removed 0 bases at V and 10 bases at J, with 12 bases between. CDR1 and CDR2 from the germline V gene are DFQATT and SNEGSKA (reference sequence). The CDR3 covers 13 residues. This clonotype was seen a handful of times. TCRdb used MiXCR to reprocess the RT-PCR reads, holding one entry per CDR3 protein. This repertoire shows fewer than 750,000 distinct CDR3 sequences, 14% found once; its top ten account for over 8.5%. V gene TRBV20-1 combines with J gene TRBJ1-4; the D is unclear. The source is a man aged 45 to 65 who received an inactivated influenza vaccine. The source material was PBMCs from blood, sampled 11 to 12 days after vaccination. The CDR3 coding sequence is TGCAGTGCTAGAGATCCTTTGGTCGGAAAACTGTTTTTT. Residues: CSARDPLVGKLFF.